What follows are 29 T cell receptor beta chains derived from one specimen sequenced in a study of spatial heterogeneity in lung cancer. Study-wide results and limits: For expanded intratumoral alpha and beta TCRs, counts tracked tumor mutation counts.

No antigens are known for them. This sample's time point: sample taken at primary tumor resection. TCRdb processed the 5' RACE reads anew with MiXCR; each CDR3 protein has one entry. Of some 97,000 distinct CDR3 sequences in the sample, around 4.3% were seen once. Sequenced here: lung tumor tissue, sampled at surgery. The receptors originated from a male donor with early-stage non-small cell lung cancer.

At least ten counts were recorded for this clonotype. The J gene is TRBJ1-1, the V gene TRBV29-1; D is perhaps TRBD1 (5 bases). With 3 bases removed from V and 5 bases from J, the gap between germline ends came to 10 bases. This CDR3 region has 12 residues. Germline values: CDR1 SQVTM, CDR2 ANQGSEA. The CDR3 DNA follows: TGCAGCGTTGATTCCGGGGGAACTGAAGCTTTCTTT. Translating gives CSVDSGGTEAFF.

This clonotype was seen at least ten times. The chain employs TRBV12-3 or TRBV12-4 and TRBJ2-2; TRBD2 agrees at 11 bases. This CDR3 spans 16 amino acids. Trimming removed 7 bases from V and 7 bases from J; junction bases left unmatched: 11. CDR3 in DNA: TGTGCCAGCACCCCTCGTAGCGGGAGGGCCATCGGGGAGCTGTTTTTT. This encodes CASTPRSGRAIGELFF.

This clonotype was observed many times. The chain combines TRBV7-9 with TRBJ2-5; TRBD1 might be the D (7 bases). From germline, CDR1 is SEHNR and CDR2 FQNEAQ (reference sequence). The CDR3 sequence is 16 residues long. Trimming stripped 2 bases from V and 2 bases from J, with 15 bases between. The CDR3 here is CASSLSGRGVQETQYF. The DNA for the CDR3 is TGTGCCAGCAGCTTATCGGGCAGGGGGGTACAAGAGACCCAGTACTTC.

This clonotype came up many times. The V and J genes are TRBV24-1 and TRBJ2-2; D not resolved. The CDR3 consists of 14 residues. Germline CDR1 is KGHDR and CDR2 is SFDVKD. Trimming took off 4 bases at V and 0 bases at J, with 5 bases between the two ends. The CDR3 loop reads CATSDWTNTGELFF. The CDR3 bases are TGTGCCACCAGTGACTGGACGAACACCGGGGAGCTGTTTTTT.

This clonotype was found many times. The chain combines TRBV5-1 with TRBJ2-1; D may be TRBD1 or TRBD2 (6 bases each). V lost 6 bases, J lost 4 bases, and 17 bases lay in between. Germline-derived CDR1 and CDR2 are SGHRS and YFSETQ. The CDR3 consists of 15 residues. Here the CDR3 reads CASTRGEARYNEQFF. In DNA form, the CDR3 reads TGCGCCAGCACTAGGGGGGAGGCGCGATACAATGAGCAGTTCTTC.

Ten or more counts support this clonotype. The chain links TRBV7-9 to TRBJ2-1; no clear D. The germline V gene encodes CDR1 SEHNR and CDR2 FQNEAQ (reference sequence). This CDR3 comprises 16 residues. V lost 0 bases and J lost 1, with 10 bases in between. The CDR3 region has the DNA TGTGCCAGCAGCTTAGCGCCAGAAGTATCCTACAATGAGCAGTTCTTC. As protein: CASSLAPEVSYNEQFF. The complete variable domain, with remaining parts taken from reference TRBV7-9 and TRBJ2-1, reads DTGVSQNPRHKITKRGQNVTFRCDPISEHNRLYWYRQTLGQGPEFLTYFQNEAQLEKSRLLSDRFSAERPKGSFSTLEIQRTEQGDSAMYLCASSLAPEVSYNEQFFGPGTRLTVL.

Points on this clonotype: This could be a read error, since a much larger clone is one nucleotide away. The V and J genes are TRBV3-1 and TRBJ1-1, with D tentatively TRBD1 (5 bases). This CDR3 contains 15 residues. Trimming removed 0 bases from V and 10 bases from J, with 18 bases in between. In germline, CDR1 is LGHDT, CDR2 YNNKEL (reference sequence). Here the CDR3 DNA reads TGTGCCAGCAGCCAAGAACCGGGGCGGATGAGGGGAGCTTTCTTT. Encoded protein: CASSQEPGRMRGAFF.

This clonotype was recorded at least ten times. The chain's CDR3 is CASSEGTGTGELFF. The CDR3 nucleotides are TGTGCCAGCAGTGAGGGGACAGGGACCGGGGAGCTGTTTTTT. This chain uses TRBV6-1 with TRBJ2-2, with 9 bases lining up with TRBD1. Per the germline V gene, CDR1 is MNHNS and CDR2 is SASEGT. This CDR3 comprises 14 residues. V lost 3 bases to trimming and J lost 5 bases; unmatched junction nucleotides: 1.

This clonotype was seen many times. This chain connects TRBV7-2 to TRBJ2-7, with TRBD1 matching 8 bases. CDR1 is SGHTA and CDR2 is FQGNSA in the germline V gene. After removal of 5 bases from V and 0 bases from J, the junction contained 3 bases not matched to a gene. CDR3 length: 14 residues. CDR3 in amino acids: CASSLGTGSYEQYF. The CDR3 DNA is TGTGCCAGCAGCCTTGGGACAGGCTCCTACGAGCAGTACTTC.

This clonotype has ten or more counts. The chain recombines TRBV4-1 with TRBJ1-2; 10 nucleotides line up with TRBD1. J lost 7 bases, V lost 5 bases, and 7 bases had no gene match. In germline, CDR1 is MGHRA, CDR2 YSYEKL. The CDR3 has 14 amino acids. The CDR3 coding sequence is TGCGCCAGCAGCGCGACCGGGACAGGGGTTGGCTACACCTTC. This gives the protein CASSATGTGVGYTF.

The chain employs TRBV3-1 and TRBJ2-1, with a tentative D call TRBD1 (5 bases). V was clipped by 2 bases and J by 8 bases, with 22 bases between them. The germline V gene has CDR1 LGHDT and CDR2 YNNKEL (reference sequence). The CDR3 is 17 residues long. The CDR3 bases are TGTGCCAGCAGCCAACCCACCCCGTTGGGGCCGAAGGATGAGCAGTTCTTC. Protein: CASSQPTPLGPKDEQFF.

J is TRBJ2-2 and V is TRBV9; the D gene is possibly TRBD2 (5 bases). CDR1 SGDLS and CDR2 YYNGEE come from the germline V gene. Trimming took 0 bases from V and 7 from J, leaving 19 bases between them. CDR3 size: 17 residues. The CDR3 protein is CASSVEDQSRADGELFF. In nucleotides, the CDR3 is TGTGCCAGCAGCGTAGAAGATCAGAGCAGAGCGGACGGGGAGCTGTTTTTT.

This clonotype was detected many times. CDR3 in DNA: TGTGCCAGCAGTTTGGGGGGAACGATAACCCGACGGGAAGCTTTCTTT. It is translated as CASSLGGTITRREAFF. The V and J genes are TRBV28 and TRBJ1-1; D may be TRBD1 (5 bases). This CDR3 has 16 residues. Germline CDR1 reads MDHEN; CDR2 reads SYDVKM. Trimming took off 3 bases at V and 8 bases at J, with 22 bases between the two ends. Full variable domain (outside the CDR3, taken from reference TRBV28 and TRBJ1-1): DVKVTQSSRYLVKRTGEKVFLECVQDMDHENMFWYRQDPGLGLRLIYFSYDVKMKEKGDIPEGYSVSREKKERFSLILESASTNQTSMYLCASSLGGTITRREAFFGQGTRLTVV.

The chain has TRBV11-2 and TRBJ2-1; possible D gene TRBD2, 8 bases. The V end lost 5 bases, the J end lost 7 bases, and 24 bases lay between the germline ends. In germline, CDR1 is SGHAT, CDR2 FQNNGV. CDR3 size: 17 residues. CDR3 sequence reads: CASSPRGGGRRENEQFF. The CDR3 nucleotides are TGTGCCAGCAGCCCTAGAGGGGGCGGGAGGAGGGAAAATGAGCAGTTCTTC.

This clonotype was seen many times. V is TRBV3-1 and J is TRBJ2-5; the match to TRBD2 covers 13 bases. CDR3 length: 16 amino acids. Germline CDR1 reads LGHDT; CDR2 reads YNNKEL (reference sequence). Trimming took 4 bases from V and 4 from J; bases not matched to a gene: 6. DNA of the CDR3: TGTGCCAGCAGCCCCGGACTAGCGGGAGAGCGAGAGACCCAGTACTTC. It is translated as CASSPGLAGERETQYF.

This clonotype was found a few times. This rearrangement joins TRBV6-1 to TRBJ2-2, with D tentatively TRBD1 or TRBD2 (6 bases each). From germline, CDR1 is MNHNS and CDR2 SASEGT. This CDR3 spans 18 amino acids. V was trimmed by 2 bases and J by 0 bases, leaving 16 bases between them. The CDR3 is CASSETIGGSANTGELFF. The CDR3 DNA reads as TGTGCCAGCAGTGAAACTATCGGGGGCTCCGCGAACACCGGGGAGCTGTTTTTT.

There are many counts of this clonotype. This rearrangement joins TRBV3-1 to TRBJ1-1, with D maybe TRBD1 (5 bases). The germline CDR1 and CDR2 sequences are LGHDT and YNNKEL (reference sequence). The V and J ends lost 4 bases and 7 bases respectively, with 16 bases between them. This CDR3 has 14 amino acids. CDR3 bases: TGTGCCAGCAGCCCACCCCGCGGGGCGAATGAAGCTTTCTTT. Its translation: CASSPPRGANEAFF.

J is TRBJ1-1 and V is TRBV20-1, with no clear D. Germline CDR1 and CDR2: DFQATT and SNEGSKA (reference sequence). Trimming took 2 bases from V and 4 from J, leaving 14 bases between them. CDR3 size: 14 residues. In DNA, the CDR3 is TGCAGTGCTAGAAGGGCCAGACGGGGCACTGAAGCTTTCTTT. Protein sequence: CSARRARRGTEAFF.

In its sample, this clonotype was seen many times. V gene TRBV20-1 combines with J gene TRBJ1-2, with 7 bases fitting TRBD1. V was clipped by 5 bases and J by 4 bases; unmatched bases: 7. Germline V gene data show CDR1 as DFQATT and CDR2 as SNEGSKA (reference sequence). There are 13 residues in the CDR3. The DNA for the CDR3 is TGCAGTGCTCCGGGACAGACATCCTATGGCTACACCTTC. Translation: CSAPGQTSYGYTF.

This clonotype was recorded many times. The rearrangement links TRBV12-3 or TRBV12-4 to TRBJ1-1, with TRBD1 identical over 7 bases. This CDR3 region has 14 residues. Trimming removed 3 bases from V and 4 bases from J; junction bases left unmatched: 5. The DNA of the CDR3 is TGTGCCAGCAGTTTCAGAGGGGGCGCCACTGAAGCTTTCTTT. Its translation: CASSFRGGATEAFF.

This clonotype was observed at least ten times. The CDR3 nucleotides read TGTGCCAGCAGTTTCTACCCCAGTTCGAACACTGAAGCTTTCTTT. This sequence encodes CASSFYPSSNTEAFF. The genes are TRBV28 and TRBJ1-1; D not resolved. Looked up from germline, CDR1 is MDHEN and CDR2 is SYDVKM. With 3 bases removed from V and 1 base from J, the gap between germline ends came to 12 bases. CDR3 size: 15 residues.

In its sample, this clonotype was seen many times. This chain joins TRBV7-9 and TRBJ2-5; no firm D call. The CDR3 runs 14 residues. Trimming pared 5 bases from V and 1 base from J, leaving 11 bases between. Germline V gene lookup returns CDR1 SEHNR and CDR2 FQNEAQ (reference sequence). CDR3 DNA sequence: TGTGCCAGCAGCCAGGAGACCAGCCAAGAGACCCAGTACTTC. This gives the protein CASSQETSQETQYF.

In this sample, this clonotype turned up many times. The chain recombines TRBV27 with TRBJ2-5, with 8 bases lining up with TRBD2. Germline-derived CDR1 and CDR2 are MNHEY and SMNVEV (reference sequence). With 5 bases clipped from V and 2 bases from J, the junction kept 13 bases outside the gene matches. The CDR3 covers 17 residues. The CDR3, as DNA: TGTGCCAGCAGTCCCTCCAGCCGAGCGGGAGCACAAGAGACCCAGTACTTC. Residues: CASSPSSRAGAQETQYF.

This clonotype turned up a few times. The V call is TRBV2, the J call TRBJ2-2, with 10 positions matching TRBD1. The CDR3 length is 15 residues. The V segment lost 7 bases and the J segment 5 bases; nucleotides outside the gene matches: 7. The germline V gene has CDR1 SNHLY and CDR2 FYNNEI. Written as DNA, the CDR3 is TGTGCCAGCATCCCGGACAGGGGGAGGACCGGGGAGCTGTTTTTT. Amino acids: CASIPDRGRTGELFF.

This clonotype was seen ten or more times. The genes are TRBV3-1 and TRBJ2-1, with a weak D call TRBD2 (5 bases). Trimming pared 4 bases from V and 5 bases from J, leaving 12 bases between. Per germline, CDR1 LGHDT and CDR2 YNNKEL (reference sequence). This CDR3 is 14 amino acids long. The CDR3 nucleotides read TGTGCCAGCAGCCGACGGGAAGGAGACAATGAGCAGTTCTTC. Encoded protein: CASSRREGDNEQFF.

This clonotype was found many times. The gene calls are TRBV27 and TRBJ1-6, with TRBD1 as a possible D gene (6 bases). In germline, CDR1 is MNHEY, CDR2 SMNVEV (reference sequence). CDR3 length: 14 amino acids. Trimming left V 5 bases short and J 10 bases short, with 15 bases between. For the CDR3, the DNA is TGTGCCAGCAGTGTCGCAGGGGTAGGCTCACCCCTCCACTTT. It is translated as CASSVAGVGSPLHF.

This clonotype was seen ten or more times. This sequence joins TRBV7-9 and TRBJ2-5, with 15 bases matching TRBD2. The J segment lost 2 bases and the V segment lost 0 bases, leaving 16 bases of the junction unmatched. Germline CDR1 SEHNR, CDR2 FQNEAQ (reference sequence). The CDR3 is 22 residues long. DNA for the CDR3: TGTGCCAGCAGCTTAGCGGCGACTTCAGGACTAGCGGGAGGGTGGTATCAAGAGACCCAGTACTTC. Translating gives CASSLAATSGLAGGWYQETQYF.

This clonotype was counted many times. The rearrangement uses TRBV20-1 and TRBJ2-4; possibly TRBD2 for D (5 bases). Trimming removed 0 bases from V and 0 bases from J, with 12 bases in between. The CDR3 length is 16 residues. Looked up from germline, CDR1 is DFQATT and CDR2 is SNEGSKA (reference sequence). The DNA for the CDR3 is TGCAGTGCTAGAGATCCGGGATGGATAGCCAAAAACATTCAGTACTTC. Residues: CSARDPGWIAKNIQYF.

The V call is TRBV6-1, the J call TRBJ1-1; 10 nucleotides line up with TRBD1. With V trimmed by 5 bases and J by 0 bases, 6 bases remained unmatched. The CDR3 sequence is 16 residues long. Germline V gene sequence: CDR1 MNHNS, CDR2 SASEGT. The CDR3 DNA sequence: TGTGCCAGCAGTCCCGGGACAGGGGTCATGAACACTGAAGCTTTCTTT. Amino acids: CASSPGTGVMNTEAFF.